This is a list of T cell receptor beta chains from one sample in a study of cytomegalovirus exposure and HLA in healthy donors. Produced via immunoSEQ multiplex PCR; TCRdb's table is partial and in-frame only. The data show about 110,000 clones, around 87% seen once. The sequencing sample was made of PBMCs. The source is a man in his forties in good health and CMV-seronegative. Each CDR3 is given with its conserved first and last residue. The D gene is left open where the match is weak. The size entry is marked missing in some rows and otherwise reads once, few, many or a size class.

>TRBD1|TRBV19|TRBJ2-3|.
CATGTGFTDTQYF
TGTGCCACCGGGACAGGGTTCACAGATACGCAGTATTTT
>.|TRBV4-2|TRBJ2-5|.
CASSQAALSTETQYF
TGTGCCAGCAGCCAAGCAGCGTTGTCTACAGAGACCCAGTACTTC
>.|TRBV6-5|TRBJ1-5|once
CASSGSGSNQPQHF
TGTGCCAGCAGTGGTTCGGGGAGCAATCAGCCCCAGCATTTT
>.|TRBV6-6|TRBJ1-2|.
CASSPGFNYGYTF
TGTGCCAGCAGCCCGGGGTTTAACTATGGCTACACCTTC
>.|TRBV6-1|TRBJ1-1|.
CASSGPYGDF
TGTGCCAGCAGTGGCCCTTACGGTGACTTT
>.|TRBV6-5|TRBJ1-2|.
CASSYSATRYGYTF
TGTGCCAGCAGTTACTCGGCAACAAGATATGGCTACACCTTC
>TRBD2|TRBV10-3|TRBJ2-7|.
CAISESSGAYEQYF
TGTGCCATCAGTGAGTCGAGCGGGGCCTACGAGCAGTACTTC
>TRBD1|TRBV6-5|TRBJ2-7|once
CASSYSTRTGVSEQYF
TGTGCCAGCAGTTACTCTACCAGGACAGGGGTTTCCGAGCAGTACTTC
>TRBD1|TRBV5-1|TRBJ1-2|.
CASSLATGAPVYGYTF
TGCGCCAGCAGCTTGGCTACAGGGGCCCCTGTCTATGGCTACACCTTC
>.|TRBV2|TRBJ1-1|.
CASSGEGRGAFF
TGTGCCAGCAGTGGCGAAGGGAGGGGAGCTTTCTTT
>.|TRBV10-2|TRBJ1-1|.
CASRPSGGTEAFF
TGCGCCAGTCGACCCTCCGGGGGGACTGAAGCTTTCTTT
>TRBD1|TRBV29-1|TRBJ2-7|.
CSVEGQGNHEQYF
TGCAGCGTTGAAGGACAGGGTAACCACGAGCAGTACTTC
>TRBD1|TRBV5-8|TRBJ1-2|.
CASSLAEDRGTNYGYTF
TGTGCCAGCAGCTTGGCCGAAGACAGGGGCACTAACTATGGCTACACCTTC
>.|TRBV28|TRBJ1-2|few
CASGPGLRGYTF
TGTGCCAGCGGGCCGGGACTCAGGGGCTACACCTTC
>.|TRBV29-1|TRBJ2-5|few
CGGDGGETQYF
TGTGGAGGGGACGGCGGAGAGACCCAGTACTTC
>.|TRBV27|TRBJ2-7|.
CASSLTAGRFEQYF
TGTGCCAGCAGTTTGACAGCGGGTAGGTTCGAGCAGTACTTC
>TRBD1|TRBV5-1|TRBJ1-3|.
CASSLTGVGNTIYF
TGCGCCAGCAGCTTGACAGGGGTAGGAAACACCATATATTTT
>.|TRBV6-6|TRBJ1-1|.
CASSYTKTGRDTEAFF
TGTGCCAGCAGTTACACCAAGACAGGCCGGGACACTGAAGCTTTCTTT
>TRBD1|TRBV28|TRBJ1-5|.
CASSAQGTANQPQHF
TGTGCCAGCAGCGCACAGGGGACGGCCAATCAGCCCCAGCATTTT
>.|TRBV19|TRBJ2-7|.
CASSMGLYEQYF
TGTGCCAGTAGTATGGGACTCTACGAGCAGTACTTC
>.|TRBV19|TRBJ1-1|.
CASSPSDGGRTEAFF
TGTGCCAGTAGTCCATCCGACGGGGGTCGGACTGAAGCTTTCTTT
>TRBD1|TRBV7-9|TRBJ1-1|.
CASSPRQGRNTEAFF
TGTGCCAGCAGCCCGCGACAGGGGAGGAACACTGAAGCTTTCTTT
>.|TRBV6-6|TRBJ1-5|.
CASSTGGFGNQPQHF
TGTGCCAGCAGTACCGGGGGGTTTGGCAATCAGCCCCAGCATTTT
>.|TRBV5-8|TRBJ2-7|.
CASSAGRLSSYEQYF
TGTGCCAGCAGCGCGGGACGATTGAGCTCCTACGAGCAGTACTTC
>.|TRBV27|TRBJ1-5|few
CASSVTGTPNQPQHF
TGTGCCAGCAGTGTAACCGGGACACCCAATCAGCCCCAGCATTTT
>.|TRBV6-1|TRBJ2-5|.
CASSDREDRAQYF
TGTGCCAGCAGTGACAGAGAGGATAGAGCCCAGTACTTC
>TRBD1|TRBV19|TRBJ2-1|.
CASNPRGTGMNEQFF
TGTGCCAGTAACCCCCGGGGGACAGGGATGAATGAGCAGTTCTTC
>.|TRBV5-4|TRBJ2-2|once
CASSLGAGMAGELFF
TGTGCCAGCAGCTTGGGAGCAGGGATGGCCGGGGAGCTGTTTTTT
>.|TRBV5-4|TRBJ1-6|once
CASSPGVGGSPLHF
TGTGCCAGCAGCCCGGGCGTGGGAGGATCACCCCTCCACTTT
>TRBD1|TRBV11-3|TRBJ2-7|.
CASSLGTGPYEQYF
TGTGCCAGCAGCTTAGGGACAGGCCCCTACGAGCAGTACTTC
>TRBD1|TRBV19|TRBJ2-2|.
CASSHPRGRTGELFF
TGTGCCAGTAGCCACCCGAGGGGGCGGACCGGGGAGCTGTTTTTT
>.|TRBV6-5|TRBJ2-6|.
CASSVFSGANVLTF
TGTGCCAGCAGCGTTTTCTCTGGGGCCAACGTCCTGACTTTC
>.|TRBV6-6|TRBJ2-1|.
CASSYSRSGLYNEQFF
TGTGCCAGCAGTTACAGTCGGAGCGGACTCTACAATGAGCAGTTCTTC
>.|TRBV6-5|TRBJ1-6|.
CASSLSALNMSPLHF
TGTGCCAGCAGTTTGTCCGCCCTGAACATGTCACCCCTCCACTTT